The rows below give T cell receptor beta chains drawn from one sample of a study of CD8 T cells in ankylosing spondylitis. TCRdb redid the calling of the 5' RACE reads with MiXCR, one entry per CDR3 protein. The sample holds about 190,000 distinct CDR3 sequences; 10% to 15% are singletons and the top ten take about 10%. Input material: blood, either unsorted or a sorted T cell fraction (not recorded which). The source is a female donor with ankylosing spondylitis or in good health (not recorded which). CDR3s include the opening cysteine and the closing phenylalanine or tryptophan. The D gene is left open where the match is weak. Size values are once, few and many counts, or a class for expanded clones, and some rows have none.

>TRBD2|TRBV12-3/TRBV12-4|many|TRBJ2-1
CASNSGGGIRQFF
TGTGCCAGCAATAGCGGGGGGGGAATCAGACAGTTCTTC
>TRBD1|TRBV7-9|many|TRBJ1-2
CASSSSDRAEGYTF
TGTGCCAGCAGCTCCTCGGACAGGGCGGAGGGCTACACCTTC
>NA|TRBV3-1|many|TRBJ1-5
CASSQDPLHRPQHF
TGTGCCAGCAGCCAAGATCCCCTCCATCGGCCCCAGCATTTT
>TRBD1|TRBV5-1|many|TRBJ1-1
CASSIDREGAFF
TGCGCCAGCAGCATAGACAGGGAGGGGGCTTTCTTT
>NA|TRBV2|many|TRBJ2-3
CASRPSTWGDTQYF
TGTGCCAGCAGACCGTCCACCTGGGGGGATACGCAGTATTTT
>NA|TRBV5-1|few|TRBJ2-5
CASSPWGAETQYF
TGCGCCAGCAGCCCGTGGGGGGCTGAGACCCAGTACTTC
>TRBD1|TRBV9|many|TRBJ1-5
CASSEQGAGNQPQHF
TGTGCCAGCAGCGAGCAGGGGGCGGGGAATCAGCCCCAGCATTTT
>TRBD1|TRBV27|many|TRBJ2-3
CASSPRTGGWTDTQYF
TGTGCCAGCAGCCCTAGGACAGGGGGTTGGACAGATACGCAGTATTTT
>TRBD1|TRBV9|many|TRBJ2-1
CASSLSTGGEYNEQFF
TGTGCCAGCAGCCTAAGCACAGGGGGCGAGTATAATGAGCAGTTCTTC
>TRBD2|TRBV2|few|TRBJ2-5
CASRAGGETQYF
TGTGCCAGCAGAGCGGGAGGAGAGACCCAGTACTTC
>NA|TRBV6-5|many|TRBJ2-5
CASRARGETQYF
TGTGCCAGCAGAGCCCGGGGAGAGACCCAGTACTTC
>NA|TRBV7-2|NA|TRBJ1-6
CASTWRGAGAGNSPLHF
TGTGCCAGCACCTGGAGAGGCGCGGGGGCCGGTAATTCACCCCTCCACTTT
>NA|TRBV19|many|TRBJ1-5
CASSIESSSNQPQHF
TGTGCCAGTAGTATAGAGTCGAGTAGCAATCAGCCCCAGCATTTT
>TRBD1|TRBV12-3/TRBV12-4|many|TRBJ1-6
CASRSGTGVSPLHF
TGTGCCAGCAGATCCGGGACAGGGGTTTCACCCCTCCACTTT
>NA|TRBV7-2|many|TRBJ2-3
CASSLIRGNTDTQYF
TGTGCCAGCAGCTTAATTAGAGGGAACACAGATACGCAGTATTTT
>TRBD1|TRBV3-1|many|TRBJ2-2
CASSRDSFNTGELFF
TGTGCCAGCAGCAGGGACAGTTTCAACACCGGGGAGCTGTTTTTT
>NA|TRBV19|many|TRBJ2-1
CASSIGLDEQFF
TGTGCCAGTAGTATAGGGCTAGATGAGCAGTTCTTC
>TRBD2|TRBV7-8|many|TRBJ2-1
CASKILAGNEQFF
TGTGCCAGCAAAATCCTAGCGGGAAATGAGCAGTTCTTC
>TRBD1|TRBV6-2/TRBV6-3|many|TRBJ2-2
CASSFTGGMNTGELFF
TGTGCCAGCAGTTTTACAGGGGGTATGAACACCGGGGAGCTGTTTTTT
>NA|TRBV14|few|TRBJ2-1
CASSHDQGYEQFF
TGTGCCAGCAGCCACGATCAGGGCTATGAGCAGTTCTTC
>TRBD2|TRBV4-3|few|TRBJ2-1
CASSQDRWGTSGEFF
TGCGCCAGCAGCCAAGATAGATGGGGGACTAGCGGGGAGTTCTTC
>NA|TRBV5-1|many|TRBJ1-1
CASSGGHREGEAFF
TGCGCCAGCAGTGGCGGGCACAGGGAGGGTGAAGCTTTCTTT
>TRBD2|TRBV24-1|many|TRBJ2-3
CATSDLWTSGRSTDTQYF
TGTGCCACCAGTGATCTTTGGACTAGCGGGCGGAGCACAGATACGCAGTATTTT
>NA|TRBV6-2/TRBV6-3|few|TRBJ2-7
CASSIGGRYEQYF
TGTGCCAGCAGTATTGGTGGGCGCTACGAGCAGTACTTC
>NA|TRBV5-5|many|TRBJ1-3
CASRRVSGNTIYF
TGTGCCAGCAGGAGGGTGTCTGGAAACACCATATATTTT
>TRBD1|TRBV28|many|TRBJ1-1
CASSPRTGGAYTEAFF
TGTGCCAGCAGTCCGCGGACAGGGGGCGCGTACACTGAAGCTTTCTTT
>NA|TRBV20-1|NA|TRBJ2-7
CSARDHGGATWGEQYF
TGCAGTGCTAGAGATCATGGGGGCGCTACTTGGGGCGAGCAGTACTTC
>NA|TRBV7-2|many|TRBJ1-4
CASSGTNNAGKLFF
TGTGCCAGCAGCGGGACAAATAACGCGGGAAAACTGTTTTTT
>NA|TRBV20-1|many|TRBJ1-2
CSAHPPGDYYGYTF
TGCAGTGCCCACCCCCCAGGGGATTACTATGGCTACACCTTC